This T cell receptor beta chain came from a study of CD4 T cell repertoires in COVID-19. Study-wide results and limits: In SARS-CoV and/or HKU1 spike cultures, between 7 and 25% of SARS-CoV-2 clonotypes reappeared.

In the case of this clone: What it recognizes is unknown.

Germline-derived CDR1 and CDR2 are MDHEN and SYDVKM. This CDR3 is 13 amino acids long. Losses at the gene ends were 3 bases for V and 8 bases for J; bases not matched to a gene: 2. Some clones are missing from TCRdb's copy, which holds only in-frame ones; the method was immunoSEQ multiplex PCR. The sample has 60,000 to 90,000 clones, 83% seen once. These memory T cells were uncultured and sequenced directly after ex vivo isolation. This receptor was taken from a human donor who had COVID-19. The material was CD4+ T cells from peripheral blood, obtained after recovery from COVID-19. This chain joins TRBV28 and TRBJ1-4; 8 nucleotides match TRBD1. The CDR3 sequence: CASSLGQEEKLFF. DNA of the CDR3: TGTGCCAGCAGTTTGGGACAGGAGGAAAAACTGTTTTTT.